The T cell receptor (beta chain) described here comes from a study of T cell responses to AZD1222 COVID-19 vaccine. Only in-frame clones appear in the TCRdb table, and some are missing; sequencing was by immunoSEQ multiplex PCR. The top ten hold roughly 5% of the sample, which has some 120,000 clones, 75% to 95% seen once. Regarding this clone: Antigen unknown.

Study-level points and caveats: Seropositive AZD1222 recipients at baseline numbered only five or six. Increases in Spike-specific TCR breadth and depth were seen after two AZD1222 doses.

From germline, CDR1 is SGHRS and CDR2 YFSETQ. V lost 0 bases and J 3 bases, leaving 9 bases between the germline ends. This CDR3 contains 14 residues. The sequence was obtained from an adult in good health. The chain is built from TRBV5-1 and TRBJ1-1; D ambiguous. This specimen consisted of peripheral blood, obtained on day 0 of AZD1222 vaccination. CDR3 in amino acids: CASSLGRKDTEAFF. The CDR3 bases are TGCGCCAGCAGCTTGGGGCGGAAGGACACTGAAGCTTTCTTT.